This entry lists 21 T cell receptor beta chains sequenced from one sample in a study of blood T cell repertoires in COVID-19. Measured with immunoSEQ multiplex PCR; TCRdb has only the in-frame clones, and not every one. The profile shows roughly 200,000 clones, 90% of them singletons. The sequencing sample was made of peripheral blood. The source is a man aged 50 or older with acute or convalescent COVID-19.

CDR3 sequence: CASSQPSLRRTDTQYF. The CDR3 nucleotides are TGTGCCAGCAGCCAACCCTCATTGCGGCGCACAGATACGCAGTATTTT. V is TRBV16 and J is TRBJ2-3; D not resolved. The CDR3 totals 16 residues. Between the trimmed V and J ends, which lost 2 bases and 1 base, there was a span of 13 bases. CDR1 is KGHSY, CDR2 FQNENV, per germline.

This chain connects TRBV6-2 or TRBV6-3 to TRBJ2-1; 8 bases agree with TRBD2. The V and J ends lost 2 bases and 1 base, in that order; junction bases with no gene match: 13. In germline, CDR1 is MNHEY, CDR2 SVGEGT. The CDR3 is made up of 19 amino acids. CDR3 protein: CASSYGGTRLRSSYNEQFF. The CDR3 coding sequence is TGTGCCAGCAGTTACGGGGGGACTAGACTACGAAGTTCCTACAATGAGCAGTTCTTC.

The chain links TRBV7-2 to TRBJ1-5; 7 nucleotides align to TRBD1. Germline V lookup: CDR1 SGHTA, CDR2 FQGNSA. J was trimmed by 4 bases and V by 2 bases; bases with no gene match: 2. The CDR3 runs to 14 residues. CDR3 residues: CASSLQQGNQPQHF. CDR3 sequence (DNA): TGTGCCAGCAGCTTACAACAGGGGAATCAGCCCCAGCATTTT.

This clone has a handful of counts. The chain combines TRBV2 with TRBJ2-7; TRBD1 matches 10 bases. V lost 6 bases to trimming and J lost 3 bases; unmatched junction nucleotides: 5. Germline CDR1 and CDR2: SNHLY and FYNNEI. The CDR3 has 14 amino acids. The CDR3 bases are TGTGCCAGCAGCGTCGGGACAGGGGACTACGAGCAGTACTTC. This codes for CASSVGTGDYEQYF.

Only a few counts were recorded for this clone. This chain links TRBV21-1 with TRBJ2-7; the tabulated D call, TRBD2, remains unverified against the DNA. TRBV21-1 is designated a pseudogene. This CDR3 has 15 amino acids. The CDR3 spells CASSQRGGTRDEQYV. The CDR3 DNA reads TGTGCCAGCAGCCAACGGGGGGGGACTAGGGACGAGCAGTACGTC.

This chain links TRBV3-1 (or the pseudogene TRBV3-2) with TRBJ1-3; no clear D. CDR3 length equals 14 residues. V was clipped by 4 bases and J by 0 bases, with 7 bases between them. Germline CDR1 is LGHDT and CDR2 is YNNKEL (reference sequence). Here the CDR3 reads CASSLSISGNTIYF. The CDR3 DNA reads TGTGCCAGCAGCCTTTCTATCTCTGGAAACACCATATATTTT.

This clone was detected a few times. The genes are TRBV7-8 and TRBJ2-1, with 7 bases identical to TRBD1. The ends lost 5 bases at V and 7 bases at J; junction bases unmatched: 5. Germline V gives CDR1 SGHVS, CDR2 FQNEAQ. CDR3 length equals 13 residues. This chain's CDR3 is CASSPRQGNEQFF. As DNA, the CDR3 is TGTGCCAGCAGCCCACGACAGGGAAATGAGCAGTTCTTC.

V gene TRBV6-2 or TRBV6-3 combines with J gene TRBJ2-2; D ambiguous. The ends were cut back, 4 bases at V and 0 bases at J, with 18 bases in the middle. The CDR3 extends over 18 amino acids. Germline V gene data show CDR1 as MNHEY and CDR2 as SVGEGT. CDR3 sequence reads: CASSSLQIKDSNTGELFF. The DNA for the CDR3 is TGTGCCAGCAGTTCGTTACAGATAAAGGATTCGAACACCGGGGAGCTGTTTTTT.

This sequence joins TRBV4-1 and TRBJ1-3, with D unclear. The V end was cut by 1 base, the J end by 1 base, with 14 bases between. This CDR3 is 17 amino acids long. The germline V gene has CDR1 MGHRA and CDR2 YSYEKL. CDR3 DNA: TGCGCCAGCAGCCAAGGTTCGAATCTGAGGTCTGGAAACACCATATATTTT. Its translation: CASSQGSNLRSGNTIYF.

This chain links TRBV27 with TRBJ2-3; D might be TRBD2 (5 bases). Per the germline V gene, CDR1 is MNHEY and CDR2 is SMNVEV (reference sequence). Trimming took 2 bases from V and 4 from J, leaving 13 bases between them. The length of the CDR3 is 15 residues. The CDR3 spells CASSLRGSDSDTQYF. DNA for the CDR3: TGTGCCAGCAGTTTAAGAGGGAGTGACTCAGATACGCAGTATTTT.

This chain joins TRBV27 and TRBJ1-1; 7 nucleotides align to TRBD1. The junction had 8 bases not matched to a gene; V was cut back by 6 bases and J by 4 bases. CDR1 is MNHEY and CDR2 is SMNVEV in the germline V gene (reference sequence). The length of the CDR3 is 14 residues. CDR3 DNA sequence: TGTGCCAGCAGCACGACGGCAGGGGGCACTGAAGCTTTCTTT. Translated, it gives CASSTTAGGTEAFF.

The V and J genes are TRBV7-6 and TRBJ2-1; 8 bases map to TRBD1. The CDR3 is 16 residues long. Losses at the gene ends were 5 bases for V and 3 bases for J; bases not matched to a gene: 9. CDR1 and CDR2 (germline): SGHVS, FNYEAQ. In DNA form, the CDR3 reads TGTGCCAGCAGCCGCACGGGACAGGTGGGCTACAATGAGCAGTTCTTC. Its protein is CASSRTGQVGYNEQFF.

In this sample, this clone turned up once. The chain is built from TRBV2 and TRBJ2-7, with a weak D call TRBD1 (6 bases). Germline-derived CDR1 and CDR2 are SNHLY and FYNNEI. CDR3 length equals 17 residues. Trimming left V 2 bases short and J 2 bases short, with 19 bases between. CDR3 DNA: TGTGCCAGCAGTGAACAACAGGGTGGGCCGATAACCTACGAGCAGTACTTC. Encoded protein: CASSEQQGGPITYEQYF.

V is TRBV4-1 and J is TRBJ2-1, with 7 bases that match TRBD1. V lost 1 base to trimming and J lost 6 bases; unmatched junction nucleotides: 3. The CDR3 contains 14 residues. Germline V gives CDR1 MGHRA, CDR2 YSYEKL. CDR3 nucleotides: TGCGCCAGCAGCCAAGGAAGGGGGCTCAATGAGCAGTTCTTC. Protein sequence: CASSQGRGLNEQFF.

The genes are TRBV9 and TRBJ2-7; D might be TRBD1 (7 bases). Trimming left V 0 bases short and J 2 bases short, with 12 bases between. This CDR3 region has 15 residues. Germline-derived CDR1 and CDR2 are SGDLS and YYNGEE. The CDR3 sequence is CASSVGGTEAYEQYF. Here the CDR3 DNA reads TGTGCCAGCAGCGTAGGCGGGACAGAAGCCTACGAGCAGTACTTC. Combining the CDR3 with reference TRBV9 and TRBJ2-7 gives the whole variable domain DSGVTQTPKHLITATGQRVTLRCSPRSGDLSVYWYQQSLDQGLQFLIQYYNGEERAKGNILERFSAQQFPDLHSELNLSSLELGDSALYFCASSVGGTEAYEQYFGPGTRLTVT.

This clone was seen only once. The J gene is TRBJ1-5, the V gene TRBV6-1, with 8 bases aligning to TRBD1. This CDR3 comprises 16 residues. CDR1 MNHNS and CDR2 SASEGT come from the germline V gene. V was pared by 3 bases and J by 2 bases, with 6 bases of the junction left unmatched. In DNA form, the CDR3 reads TGTGCCAGCAGTGATAAAGGGACAGGCCGCAATCAGCCCCAGCATTTT. Translation gives CASSDKGTGRNQPQHF.

The chain recombines TRBV5-1 with TRBJ2-5; 8 nucleotides match TRBD2. V shed 0 bases, J shed 3 bases, and the junction held 7 bases outside the gene matches. The CDR3 length is 16 residues. Looked up from germline, CDR1 is SGHRS and CDR2 is YFSETQ. The CDR3 loop reads CASSLGRLAGEETQYF. CDR3 bases: TGCGCCAGCAGCTTGGGAAGGCTAGCGGGTGAAGAGACCCAGTACTTC. Based on the CDR3 plus reference TRBV5-1 and TRBJ2-5, the full variable domain is KAGVTQTPRYLIKTRGQQVTLSCSPISGHRSVSWYQQTPGQGLQFLFEYFSETQRNKGNFPGRFSGRQFSNSRSEMNVSTLELGDSALYLCASSLGRLAGEETQYFGPGTRLLVL.

In its sample, this clone was seen once. The sample contains more than one DNA sequence encoding this CDR3. The chain links TRBV28 to TRBJ1-3; TRBD1 agrees at 8 bases. Germline V gene lookup returns CDR1 MDHEN and CDR2 SYDVKM. CDR3 length: 14 residues. The junction had 5 bases not matched to a gene; V was cut back by 6 bases and J by 4 bases. The CDR3 region is CASSTTGVGNTIYF. The CDR3 DNA is TGTGCCAGCAGCACGACAGGGGTCGGAAACACCATATATTTT.

The chain recombines TRBV15 with TRBJ1-5; 7 bases align to TRBD1. The CDR3 loop spans 15 amino acids. J lost 5 bases, V lost 0 bases, and 4 bases had no gene match. The germline gives CDR1 LNHNV, CDR2 YYDKDF (reference sequence). The CDR3 DNA sequence: TGTGCCACCAGCAGAGACGGGGACAGAGATCAGCCCCAGCATTTT. Translation gives CATSRDGDRDQPQHF. The full variable domain, rest sourced from reference TRBV15 and TRBJ1-5, is DAMVIQNPRYQVTQFGKPVTLSCSQTLNHNVMYWYQQKSSQAPKLLFHYYDKDFNNEADTPDNFQSRRPNTSFCFLDIRSPGLGDTAMYLCATSRDGDRDQPQHFGDGTRLSIL.

The V call is TRBV24-1, the J call TRBJ2-2, with D possibly being TRBD2 (7 bases). The CDR3 is 16 amino acids. V was trimmed by 2 bases and J by 3 bases, leaving 12 bases between them. Germline V gives CDR1 KGHDR, CDR2 SFDVKD. The CDR3 loop is CATSDWRGGDTGELFF. The CDR3 nucleotides read TGTGCCACCAGTGATTGGCGAGGGGGGGACACCGGGGAGCTGTTTTTT.

V and J are TRBV11-2 and TRBJ2-1; 15 bases agree with TRBD2. The CDR3 spans 15 residues. J lost 9 bases, V lost 5 bases, and 5 bases had no gene match. The V gene's germline CDR1 is SGHAT and CDR2 FQNNGV. The CDR3 region has the DNA TGTGCCAGCAGCGGGCGGACTAGCGGGAGGGCTGAGCAGTTCTTC. Translated, it gives CASSGRTSGRAEQFF.